The entry below gives a single TCR beta chain sequence along with its context. This clonotype showed up just a few times. What antigen it recognizes has not been identified. No quality values exist for individual bases; no much larger clone is one base distant. This entry belongs to a study of patients and donors after allogeneic stem cell transplantation (dated by TCRdb to 2018 to 2021). The germline V gene sets CDR1 to SNHLY and CDR2 to FYNNEI. From V the trimming removes 6 bases and from J it removes 4 bases, while the gene matches leave 5 bases of the junction unaccounted for. The CDR3 spans 14 residues, from the cysteine through the phenylalanine. Just CDR3 DNA is preserved here, 42 bases in frame from base 1. Library preparation was by RT-PCR. Sequencer: NextSeq 550. TCRdb reran the public reads through fastp at Q25 and MiXCR, keeping productive beta chains. Each entry is one CDR3 protein sequence, shown with its most common DNA and genes. This sample gives 2,700 or so distinct CDR3 sequences in total; 5.4% of them show up just once. The ten largest make up less than 15% of the sample.

Sequencing was done on a sample of blood, either unsorted or a sorted T cell fraction (not recorded which). The clonotype originates from a human donor who was either an allogeneic HSCT recipient or a stem cell or donor lymphocyte infusion donor (not recorded which). It is not recorded whose cells these are; they may come from a transplant donor. The V and J genes are TRBV2 and TRBJ1-5, and TRBD1 matches 8 of the central bases. The DNA sequence follows: TGTGCCAGCAGCAGACAGGGGTTGAATCAGCCCCAGCATTTT. It codes for CASSRQGLNQPQHF.